In its sample, the clone carrying this T cell receptor beta chain was seen many times. Its specificity is not known. This sample stems from a study of T cells after yellow fever vaccination. Broader study findings: A weaker secondary response peaked on day 5, the primary on day 15. A large majority of primary-vaccination clones showed up again after the booster (96% CD4, about 87% CD8).

Unmatched junction bases numbered 4, after V lost 5 bases and J lost 5 bases. The CDR3 has 14 residues. Per the germline V gene, CDR1 is MNHNS and CDR2 is SASEGT. For TCR, cDNA came from 5'RACE template switching, which added a universal primer site and UMIs. Each CDR3 protein gets one entry after TCRdb re-called the 5' RACE reads with MiXCR. The table includes approximately 140,000 distinct CDR3 sequences, 7.7% detected once. The rearrangement uses TRBV6-1 and TRBJ2-1; 9 bases map to TRBD2. This receptor was obtained from a man aged 25 to 40 who received the YFV17D yellow fever vaccine. The input for sequencing was CD4+ T cells sorted from PBMCs, taken 5 days after the yellow fever booster vaccination. The CDR3: CASSPSGRHNEQFF. CDR3 nucleotides: TGTGCCAGCAGTCCCAGCGGGAGGCACAATGAGCAGTTCTTC.